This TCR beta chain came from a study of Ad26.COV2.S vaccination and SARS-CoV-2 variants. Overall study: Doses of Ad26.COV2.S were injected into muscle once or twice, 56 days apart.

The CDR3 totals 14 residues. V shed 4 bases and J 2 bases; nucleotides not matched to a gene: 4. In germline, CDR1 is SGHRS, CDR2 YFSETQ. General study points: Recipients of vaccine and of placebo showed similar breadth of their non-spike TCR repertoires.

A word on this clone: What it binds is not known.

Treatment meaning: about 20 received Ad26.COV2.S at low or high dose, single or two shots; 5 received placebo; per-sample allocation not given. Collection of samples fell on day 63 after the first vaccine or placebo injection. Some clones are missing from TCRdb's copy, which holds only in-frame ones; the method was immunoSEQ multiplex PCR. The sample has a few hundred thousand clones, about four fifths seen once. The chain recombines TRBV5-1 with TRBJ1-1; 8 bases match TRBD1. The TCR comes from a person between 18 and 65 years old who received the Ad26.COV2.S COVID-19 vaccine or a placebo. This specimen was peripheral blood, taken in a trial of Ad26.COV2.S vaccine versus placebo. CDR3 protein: CASSMDRANTEAFF. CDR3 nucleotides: TGCGCCAGCAGCATGGACAGGGCAAACACTGAAGCTTTCTTT.